Following are 17 T cell receptor beta chains from one sample sequenced in a study of PD-1 blockade in classical Hodgkin lymphoma. The sample's time point: cycle 4 day 1 (C4D1), after around six weeks of nivolumab. All patients experienced relapse after autologous stem cell transplantation, and brentuximab vedotin exposure was variable. Some clones are missing from TCRdb's copy, which holds only in-frame ones; the method was immunoSEQ multiplex PCR. The table shows roughly 41,000 clones, with approximately 71% occurring only once. This material consisted of peripheral blood mononuclear cells (PBMCs), taken before the fourth cycle of nivolumab. The receptor source for this set is a human donor with classical Hodgkin lymphoma.

The table lists this clone with a few counts. The chain couples TRBV7-6 to TRBJ2-1; 9 bases are a match to TRBD2. J gave up 5 bases and V 1 base, and 12 bases lay outside the gene matches. CDR1 and CDR2 from the germline V gene are SGHVS and FNYEAQ. This CDR3 has 18 residues. CDR3 region: CASSLVAREVAGDNEQFF. In DNA form, the CDR3 reads TGTGCCAGCAGCTTAGTGGCGAGAGAGGTAGCGGGGGACAATGAGCAGTTCTTC.

The rearrangement joins TRBV6-5 to TRBJ2-3, with D unclear. Per the germline V gene, CDR1 is MNHEY and CDR2 is SVGAGI. The CDR3 extends over 13 amino acids. V lost 0 bases and J 4 bases, leaving 5 bases between the germline ends. In DNA form, the CDR3 reads TGTGCCAGCAGTTACTCGACCTCAGATACGCAGTATTTT. Amino acids: CASSYSTSDTQYF.

The V and J genes are TRBV5-3 and TRBJ1-1; D gene uncertain. TRBV5-3 is labeled an ORF, and its function is uncertain. The V end was cut by 1 base, the J end by 2 bases, with 6 bases between. The CDR3 extends over 13 amino acids. The chain's CDR3 is CARSLRGNTEAFF. The CDR3 DNA follows: TGTGCCAGAAGCTTGCGGGGTAACACTGAAGCTTTCTTT.

The J gene is TRBJ2-1, the V gene TRBV7-8; the match to TRBD2 covers 10 bases. CDR1 is SGHVS and CDR2 is FQNEAQ in the germline V gene. Trimming removed 1 base from V and 5 bases from J; junction bases left unmatched: 5. CDR3 length equals 16 residues. CDR3 coding DNA: TGTGCCAGCAGCTTAGTATCTAGCGGGGGAGACAATGAGCAGTTCTTC. Amino acid sequence: CASSLVSSGGDNEQFF.

The rearrangement links TRBV11-1 to TRBJ2-1; TRBD2 agrees at 16 bases. CDR1 SGHAT and CDR2 FQDESV come from the germline V gene (reference sequence). The CDR3 extends over 17 amino acids. Trimming at V came to 3 bases and at J to 6 bases, leaving 5 bases not matched to a gene. The CDR3, as DNA: TGTGCCAGCAGCTTCGCGGGACTAGCGGGGGGGTTCAATGAGCAGTTCTTC. This translates into CASSFAGLAGGFNEQFF.

The chain combines TRBV9 with TRBJ2-1; D might be TRBD1 (8 bases). The CDR3 covers 16 residues. The V gene lost 2 bases and the J gene lost 7 bases, with 19 bases spanning the gap. Per germline, CDR1 SGDLS and CDR2 YYNGEE. This CDR3 is CASSVWGGQASNEQFF. The CDR3 region has the DNA TGTGCCAGCAGCGTTTGGGGGGGACAGGCGTCAAATGAGCAGTTCTTC.

The J gene is TRBJ1-6, the V gene TRBV28; 10 bases map to TRBD1. The CDR3 has 14 residues. The V gene's germline CDR1 is MDHEN and CDR2 SYDVKM. V was clipped by 3 bases and J by 10 bases; unmatched bases: 3. CDR3: CASSFGTGDSPLHF. For the CDR3, the DNA is TGTGCCAGCAGTTTCGGGACAGGGGACTCACCCCTCCACTTT.

The chain combines TRBV11-2 with TRBJ1-1; no clear D gene. This CDR3 spans 13 amino acids. Trimming shortened V by 2 bases and J by 1 base, and 5 bases separated the two germline ends. The germline CDR1 and CDR2 sequences are SGHAT and FQNNGV. CDR3 nucleotides: TGTGCCAGCAGCTTATTTGGGAACACTGAAGCTTTCTTT. As protein: CASSLFGNTEAFF.

Relative to its sample, this clone is medium-sized. The genes are TRBV10-2 and TRBJ1-1, with a tentative D call TRBD1 (5 bases). In germline, CDR1 is WSHSY, CDR2 SAAADI. This CDR3 has 15 residues. V lost 7 bases and J 4 bases, leaving 19 bases between the germline ends. CDR3 sequence (DNA): TGCGCCAGCAAGGGAGGCGACAGATCACCCACTGAAGCTTTCTTT. As protein: CASKGGDRSPTEAFF.

On this clone: This may stem from a read error, because a much larger clone lies one nucleotide away. The chain couples TRBV6-6 to TRBJ2-7; tentatively, D is TRBD1 (6 bases). The CDR3 consists of 15 residues. Germline V gene lookup returns CDR1 MNHNY and CDR2 SVGAGI (reference sequence). CDR3 amino acids: CANSSETGPTYEQYF. The CDR3 nucleotides read TGTGCCAACAGTAGCGAGACAGGACCAACCTACGAGCAGTACTTC.

The genes are TRBV6-6 and TRBJ2-7; no clear D. Germline lookup yields CDR1 MNHNY and CDR2 SVGAGI (reference sequence). This CDR3 has 13 residues. Trimming stripped 6 bases from V and 4 bases from J, with 13 bases between. The CDR3 reads CASSPQQSYEQYF. CDR3 nucleotides: TGTGCCAGCAGCCCCCAGCAGTCGTACGAGCAGTACTTC.

V and J are TRBV5-1 and TRBJ2-1, with TRBD2 as a possible D gene (7 bases). Trimming removed 4 bases at V and 6 bases at J, with 17 bases between. The V gene's germline CDR1 is SGHRS and CDR2 YFSETQ. The CDR3 runs 15 residues. This chain's CDR3 is CASSLGGQLGNEQFF. The DNA for the CDR3 is TGCGCCAGCAGCCTCGGGGGGCAATTAGGCAATGAGCAGTTCTTC.

The rearrangement uses TRBV2 and TRBJ2-5; 7 positions agree with TRBD1. CDR1 is SNHLY, CDR2 FYNNEI, per germline. J was trimmed by 3 bases and V by 7 bases; bases with no gene match: 8. There are 14 residues in the CDR3. The CDR3 sequence is CASKEGALKETQYF. In DNA form, the CDR3 reads TGTGCCAGCAAAGAGGGGGCCTTAAAAGAGACCCAGTACTTC.

This chain links TRBV12-5 with TRBJ2-1; D may correspond to TRBD1 or TRBD2 (6 bases each). V was clipped by 5 bases and J by 5 bases, with 16 bases between them. Germline-derived CDR1 and CDR2 are LGHNT and FRNRAP. The CDR3 sequence is 15 residues long. CDR3 nucleotides: TGTGCTAGTGGTGAACCGGGGGCTCAAAACAATGAGCAGTTCTTC. Amino acids: CASGEPGAQNNEQFF.

The V and J genes are TRBV7-6 and TRBJ1-2; D might be TRBD1 (6 bases). Trimming shortened V by 5 bases and J by 10 bases, and 17 bases separated the two germline ends. Germline CDR1 and CDR2: SGHVS and FNYEAQ. The CDR3 is made up of 13 amino acids. CDR3 sequence: CASSQSGALDYTF. Here the CDR3 DNA reads TGTGCCAGCAGCCAGTCGGGGGCCCTTGACTACACCTTC.

The chain uses TRBV27 and TRBJ2-5, with D unclear. The ends were cut back, 2 bases at V and 6 bases at J, with 13 bases in the middle. Looked up from germline, CDR1 is MNHEY and CDR2 is SMNVEV (reference sequence). The CDR3 contains 14 residues. CDR3 sequence (DNA): TGTGCCAGCAGTTTAGCGTCGGGTTGGAAGACCCAGTACTTC. This translates into CASSLASGWKTQYF.

The rearrangement joins TRBV6-1 to TRBJ2-5; the D is unclear. CDR3 length equals 12 residues. V was cut by 4 bases and J by 5 bases, with 8 bases left in between. Germline assignment: CDR1 MNHNS and CDR2 SASEGT. For the CDR3, the DNA is TGTGCCAGCAGTGGGGATGTGGAGACCCAGTACTTC. Its protein is CASSGDVETQYF.